The 18 T cell receptor beta chains in this list originate from one sample, sequenced in a study of Tregs in tolerant kidney transplant recipients. TCRdb keeps only in-frame clones here, not all; method: immunoSEQ multiplex PCR. The sample lists about 240,000 clones; 84% were seen once. What was sequenced was CD4+ T cells from blood. These receptors were taken from a human donor in good health.

The chain links TRBV5-1 to TRBJ1-6, with D possibly TRBD1 on 5 matching bases. With 0 bases removed from V and 4 bases from J, the gap between germline ends came to 5 bases. The germline V gene has CDR1 SGHRS and CDR2 YFSETQ. This CDR3 has 14 amino acids. CDR3 protein: CASSLGQYNSPLHF. As DNA, the CDR3 is TGCGCCAGCAGCTTGGGACAGTATAATTCACCCCTCCACTTT.

The chain joins TRBV2 to TRBJ1-3; D is undetermined. Germline V gene sequence: CDR1 SNHLY, CDR2 FYNNEI. The CDR3 spans 14 residues. The V gene lost 7 bases and the J gene lost 2 bases, with 12 bases spanning the gap. CDR3: CASNLWGPGNTIYF. The CDR3, as DNA: TGTGCCAGCAACCTGTGGGGTCCTGGAAACACCATATATTTT.

The V gene is TRBV2, the J gene TRBJ1-1, with 7 nucleotides matching TRBD1. Germline V gene lookup returns CDR1 SNHLY and CDR2 FYNNEI. The V gene end was trimmed by 8 bases and the J gene end by 3 bases; junction bases not matched to a gene: 6. CDR3 length equals 13 residues. The CDR3 nucleotides read TGTGCCAGCTCCGGACAGGTTGACACTGAAGCTTTCTTT. Its protein is CASSGQVDTEAFF. Based on the CDR3 plus reference TRBV2 and TRBJ1-1, the full variable domain is EPEVTQTPSHQVTQMGQEVILRCVPISNHLYFYWYRQILGQKVEFLVSFYNNEISEKSEIFDDQFSVERPDGSNFTLKIRSTKLEDSAMYFCASSGQVDTEAFFGQGTRLTVV.

This chain connects TRBV15 to TRBJ2-5; D not certain. V lost 1 base and J 9 bases, leaving 9 bases between the germline ends. Germline loops: CDR1 LNHNV, CDR2 YYDKDF (reference sequence). This CDR3 comprises 12 residues. The CDR3 sequence: CATSRVGLAQYF. CDR3 coding DNA: TGTGCCACCAGCAGAGTGGGTCTGGCCCAGTACTTC. Complete variable domain (other parts from reference TRBV15 and TRBJ2-5): DAMVIQNPRYQVTQFGKPVTLSCSQTLNHNVMYWYQQKSSQAPKLLFHYYDKDFNNEADTPDNFQSRRPNTSFCFLDIRSPGLGDTAMYLCATSRVGLAQYFGPGTRLLVL.

The gene calls are TRBV6-1 and TRBJ1-5; possible D gene TRBD1, 6 bases. CDR3 length: 16 amino acids. Trimming left V 3 bases short and J 3 bases short, with 15 bases between. CDR1 MNHNS and CDR2 SASEGT come from the germline V gene. The CDR3 DNA sequence: TGTGCCAGCAGTGACCTACAGGGAGTGTACAATCAGCCCCAGCATTTT. This gives the protein CASSDLQGVYNQPQHF.

The J gene is TRBJ1-5, the V gene TRBV2; 9 bases agree with TRBD1. CDR1 SNHLY and CDR2 FYNNEI come from the germline V gene. V shed 5 bases, J shed 7 bases, and the junction held 6 bases outside the gene matches. This CDR3 region has 14 residues. For the CDR3, the DNA is TGTGCCAGCAGTCCGGGACAGGGCGAACAGCCCCAGCATTTT. Encoded protein: CASSPGQGEQPQHF.

The chain is built from TRBV30 and TRBJ1-5; D gene unclear. Germline loops: CDR1 GTSNPN, CDR2 SVGIG (reference sequence). The V and J ends lost 5 bases and 5 bases respectively, with 13 bases between them. The CDR3 loop spans 13 amino acids. CDR3 loop: CAWSRHADQPQHF. The CDR3 region has the DNA TGTGCCTGGTCCCGACACGCCGATCAGCCCCAGCATTTT.

The rearrangement joins TRBV6-6 to TRBJ1-5; weak D call: TRBD1 (5 bases). Germline lookup yields CDR1 MNHNY and CDR2 SVGAGI (reference sequence). The length of the CDR3 is 16 residues. Trimming took off 0 bases at V and 2 bases at J, with 11 bases between the two ends. CDR3 loop: CASSYSMGGGNQPQHF. For the CDR3, the DNA is TGTGCCAGCAGTTACTCGATGGGGGGGGGCAATCAGCCCCAGCATTTT.

This rearrangement joins TRBV6-1 to TRBJ2-7; perhaps D is TRBD1 or TRBD2 (5 bases each). Trimming took off 0 bases at V and 6 bases at J, with 15 bases between the two ends. This CDR3 has 15 amino acids. CDR1 is MNHNS and CDR2 is SASEGT in the germline V gene. The CDR3 bases are TGTGCCAGCAGTGAAGCCGGGACCGCCTCAGGCGAGCAGTACTTC. It encodes CASSEAGTASGEQYF.

This clone was seen a single time. The J gene is TRBJ2-5, the V gene TRBV2, with 7 bases identical to TRBD1. The CDR3 sequence is 13 residues long. With V trimmed by 7 bases and J by 5 bases, 7 bases remained unmatched. Looked up from germline, CDR1 is SNHLY and CDR2 is FYNNEI. The CDR3 sequence is CASTDRVGETQYF. CDR3 sequence (DNA): TGTGCCAGCACAGACAGGGTTGGGGAGACCCAGTACTTC.

The chain carries TRBV6-7 and TRBJ2-1; D possibly corresponds to TRBD2 (6 bases). TRBV6-7 has ORF status, its function being uncertain. CDR3 length: 20 residues. The ends were cut back, 6 bases at V and 0 bases at J, with 27 bases in the middle. This CDR3 reads CASSLCRGAGIQSSYNEQFF. CDR3 nucleotides: TGTGCCAGCAGCCTCTGCCGAGGAGCGGGTATTCAAAGCTCCTACAATGAGCAGTTCTTC.

The table lists this clone with a count of one. The chain combines TRBV19 with TRBJ2-7, with 7 nucleotides matching TRBD1. V shed 3 bases, J shed 1 base, and the junction held 6 bases outside the gene matches. In germline, CDR1 is LNHDA, CDR2 SQIVND (reference sequence). This CDR3 has 15 residues. CDR3 DNA: TGTGCCAGTAGTATGGGTGGGGACAGATCCTACGAGCAGTACTTC. It specifies CASSMGGDRSYEQYF.

This clone was counted between two and nine times. The chain joins TRBV7-8 to TRBJ2-2; the match to TRBD2 covers 8 bases. J was trimmed by 6 bases and V by 6 bases; bases with no gene match: 6. Germline values: CDR1 SGHVS, CDR2 FQNEAQ. The CDR3 consists of 14 residues. This CDR3 reads CASRLAAGAGELFF. As DNA, the CDR3 is TGTGCCAGCAGACTAGCGGCGGGCGCCGGGGAGCTGTTTTTT.

The genes are TRBV7-8 and TRBJ2-2; either TRBD1 or TRBD2 may fit D (6 bases each). This CDR3 has 18 residues. Trimming pared 7 bases from V and 5 bases from J, leaving 26 bases between. From germline, CDR1 is SGHVS and CDR2 FQNEAQ. The CDR3 protein is CASTKGHSAGSRTGELFF. As DNA, the CDR3 is TGTGCCAGCACCAAGGGACACTCGGCGGGATCAAGGACCGGGGAGCTGTTTTTT.

V is TRBV29-1 and J is TRBJ2-7; 7 nucleotides agree with TRBD1. V lost 0 bases, J lost 7 bases, and 9 bases stayed unmatched. The CDR3 loop spans 14 amino acids. The germline CDR1 and CDR2 sequences are SQVTM and ANQGSEA. CDR3 region: CSVEDVRGTGEQYF. The CDR3 DNA sequence: TGCAGCGTTGAAGATGTCAGGGGGACGGGGGAGCAGTACTTC.

This chain joins TRBV6-5 and TRBJ1-5; no firm D call. Germline assignment: CDR1 MNHEY and CDR2 SVGAGI. The germline V and J ends were trimmed by 0 bases and 5 bases, with 8 bases remaining between them. CDR3 length equals 14 residues. The chain's CDR3 is CASSYSGNDQPQHF. DNA of the CDR3: TGTGCCAGCAGTTACTCAGGGAATGATCAGCCCCAGCATTTT.

V usage is TRBV5-5 and J usage is TRBJ2-2; TRBD1 matches at 7 bases. V shed 5 bases and J 1 base; nucleotides not matched to a gene: 8. The CDR3 extends over 16 amino acids. Germline V gives CDR1 SGHKS, CDR2 YYEKEE (reference sequence). The CDR3 nucleotides are TGTGCCAGCAGTCATCCGGGACAGATGAACACCGGGGAGCTGTTTTTT. Its translation: CASSHPGQMNTGELFF.

The chain combines TRBV13 with TRBJ2-3; D perhaps matches TRBD2 (6 bases). Per germline, CDR1 PRHDT and CDR2 FYEKMQ (reference sequence). V dropped 3 bases and J dropped 4 bases, with 17 bases sitting between them. The length of the CDR3 is 16 residues. CDR3 region: CASSLIGPRGPDTQYF. The CDR3 bases are TGTGCCAGCAGCTTGATCGGGCCGCGGGGCCCAGATACGCAGTATTTT.